A single sample gave rise to the 21 T cell receptor beta chains below, sequenced in a study of blood T cell repertoires in COVID-19. Clones were read by immunoSEQ multiplex PCR, and TCRdb kept only the in-frame ones, dropping some. The sample has some 400,000 clones, more than 85% seen once. Material for sequencing was PBMCs or T cells enriched from blood (not recorded which). The receptors here all came from a woman aged 40 to 50 who had been exposed to COVID-19.

The chain links TRBV4-3 to TRBJ2-1, with D perhaps TRBD1 (5 bases). The CDR3 totals 15 residues. CDR1 is LGHNA and CDR2 is YSLEER in the germline V gene. V gave up 4 bases and J gave up 6 bases, with 16 bases separating them. CDR3 loop: CASSLGWQGSNEQFF. The CDR3 bases are TGCGCCAGCAGCCTGGGGTGGCAGGGAAGCAATGAGCAGTTCTTC.

This chain joins TRBV7-9 and TRBJ2-1; TRBD1 might be the D (5 bases). V lost 1 base and J lost 3, with 10 bases in between. Germline loops: CDR1 SEHNR, CDR2 FQNEAQ (reference sequence). CDR3 length: 15 amino acids. CDR3 bases: TGTGCCAGCAGCTTAGAAGCAGGGAACTACAATGAGCAGTTCTTC. Translation: CASSLEAGNYNEQFF.

A remark on this clone: This same CDR3 is encoded by further DNA sequences in the sample. This chain uses TRBV2 with TRBJ1-3; D gene unclear. Trimming cost V 1 base and J 0 bases, with 7 bases left between them. Per germline, CDR1 SNHLY and CDR2 FYNNEI. The CDR3 consists of 15 residues. Here the CDR3 reads CASSEGAYSGNTIYF. The CDR3 DNA reads TGTGCCAGCAGTGAAGGGGCGTACTCTGGAAACACCATATATTTT.

V is TRBV11-1 and J is TRBJ2-2; 9 bases match TRBD2. Germline V gene data show CDR1 as SGHAT and CDR2 as FQDESV (reference sequence). Losses at the gene ends were 0 bases for V and 9 bases for J; bases not matched to a gene: 8. This CDR3 contains 16 residues. The CDR3 DNA sequence: TGTGCCAGCAGCTTAGCGGCGGTAGCGGGAGTCAGGGAGCTGTTTTTT. Amino acid sequence: CASSLAAVAGVRELFF. The variable domain in full, with the rest retrieved from reference TRBV11-1 and TRBJ2-2, is EAEVAQSPRYKITEKSQAVAFWCDPISGHATLYWYRQILGQGPELLVQFQDESVVDDSQLPKDRFSAERLKGVDSTLKIQPAELGDSAMYLCASSLAAVAGVRELFFGEGSRLTVL.

The chain couples TRBV20-1 to TRBJ2-3; D ambiguous. The CDR3 spans 15 residues. Trimming took 3 bases from V and 3 from J, leaving 16 bases between them. Germline values: CDR1 DFQATT, CDR2 SNEGSKA (reference sequence). The CDR3 is CSASGRGDRTDTQYF. The CDR3, as DNA: TGCAGTGCTAGTGGTCGCGGCGACCGAACAGATACGCAGTATTTT.

V is TRBV11-2 and J is TRBJ1-5; 9 bases are a match to TRBD1. The V gene end was trimmed by 5 bases and the J gene end by 5 bases; junction bases not matched to a gene: 7. The CDR3 is made up of 15 amino acids. Looked up from germline, CDR1 is SGHAT and CDR2 is FQNNGV. The CDR3 DNA follows: TGTGCCAGCAGCCCCCGGACAGGGGCTCATCAGCCCCAGCATTTT. It codes for CASSPRTGAHQPQHF.

This chain connects TRBV5-1 to TRBJ1-4; D might be TRBD1 (5 bases). In germline, CDR1 is SGHRS, CDR2 YFSETQ. The CDR3 covers 15 residues. V lost 0 bases, J lost 13 bases, and 19 bases lay in between. The CDR3, as DNA: TGCGCCAGCAGCTTGGATGGGGCTAGCGGGAATGGACTGTTTTTT. This gives the protein CASSLDGASGNGLFF.

The rearrangement uses TRBV5-1 and TRBJ2-1; 10 bases match TRBD2. Trimming removed 0 bases from V and 9 bases from J; junction bases left unmatched: 6. The CDR3 runs 15 residues. In germline, CDR1 is SGHRS, CDR2 YFSETQ. Here the CDR3 reads CASSLVASGGGEQFF. In nucleotides, the CDR3 is TGCGCCAGCAGCTTGGTGGCTAGCGGGGGTGGTGAGCAGTTCTTC.

The chain links TRBV6-6 to TRBJ1-5; no definite D call. Germline loops: CDR1 MNHNY, CDR2 SVGAGI (reference sequence). This CDR3 has 14 amino acids. The germline V and J ends were trimmed by 10 bases and 3 bases, with 16 bases remaining between them. In DNA, the CDR3 is TGTGCCACCACATTCGCCATAACCAATCAGCCCCAGCATTTT. As protein: CATTFAITNQPQHF.

This chain links TRBV21-1 with TRBJ1-6; the D call in the table, TRBD1, was not verified against the DNA. TRBV21-1 has pseudogene status. This CDR3 has 13 residues. For the CDR3, the DNA is TGTGCCGTCCCCCAGGGGCGTAATTCACCCCTCCACTTT. Its translation: CAVPQGRNSPLHF.

This clone was seen a single time. CDR3 nucleotide sequence: TGTGCCAGCCCAGATAACTATGGCTACACCTTC. It translates to CASPDNYGYTF. V gene TRBV2 combines with J gene TRBJ1-2; D is unclear. Trimming left V 8 bases short and J 1 base short, with 5 bases between. This CDR3 has 11 residues. Looked up from germline, CDR1 is SNHLY and CDR2 is FYNNEI.

This chain connects TRBV3-1 (or the pseudogene TRBV3-2) to TRBJ1-6; tentatively, D is TRBD1 (6 bases). Germline V gene lookup returns CDR1 LGHDT and CDR2 YNNKEL (reference sequence). The CDR3 has 17 amino acids. Trimming took 2 bases from V and 7 from J, leaving 18 bases between them. CDR3 in amino acids: CASSQKGGGLANSPLHF. The CDR3 bases are TGTGCCAGCAGCCAAAAAGGGGGGGGCCTTGCGAATTCACCCCTCCACTTT.

The chain recombines TRBV2 with TRBJ1-2; 8 bases are a match to TRBD1. Germline lookup yields CDR1 SNHLY and CDR2 FYNNEI. After removal of 4 bases from V and 2 bases from J, the junction contained 6 bases not matched to a gene. This CDR3 spans 15 amino acids. The CDR3 is CASSAPTGVNYGYTF. CDR3 DNA sequence: TGTGCCAGCAGTGCACCGACAGGGGTCAACTATGGCTACACCTTC. Full variable domain (outside the CDR3, taken from reference TRBV2 and TRBJ1-2): EPEVTQTPSHQVTQMGQEVILRCVPISNHLYFYWYRQILGQKVEFLVSFYNNEISEKSEIFDDQFSVERPDGSNFTLKIRSTKLEDSAMYFCASSAPTGVNYGYTFGSGTRLTVV.

CDR3 region: CASSPRRGPQETQYF. The CDR3 bases are TGTGCCAGCAGCCCCCGGCGGGGCCCCCAAGAGACCCAGTACTTC. This chain joins TRBV13 and TRBJ2-5; D is perhaps TRBD2 (6 bases). The CDR3 is 15 amino acids. V lost 5 bases to trimming and J lost 1 base, with 14 bases between them. Germline CDR1 PRHDT, CDR2 FYEKMQ (reference sequence).

This clone was counted a single time. The rearrangement uses TRBV29-1 and TRBJ1-1, with D unresolved. Looked up from germline, CDR1 is SQVTM and CDR2 is ANQGSEA. The CDR3 sequence is 10 residues long. V lost 7 bases and J lost 3, with 6 bases in between. The CDR3 DNA reads TGCAGCGCCTCTGACACTGAAGCTTTCTTT. The encoded protein is CSASDTEAFF. Drawing the rest from reference TRBV29-1 and TRBJ1-1, the complete variable domain is SAVISQKPSRDICQRGTSLTIQCQVDSQVTMMFWYRQQPGQSLTLIATANQGSEATYESGFVIDKFPISRPNLTFSTLTVSNMSPEDSSIYLCSASDTEAFFGQGTRLTVV.

V gene TRBV3-1 (or the pseudogene TRBV3-2) combines with J gene TRBJ2-7, with TRBD2 matching 10 bases. Trimming took 4 bases from V and 4 from J; bases not matched to a gene: 4. Germline values: CDR1 LGHDT, CDR2 YNNKEL (reference sequence). CDR3 length equals 14 residues. The CDR3 coding sequence is TGTGCCAGCAGCCGGGGACTAGCGATGTACGAGCAGTACTTC. Translation: CASSRGLAMYEQYF.

The chain uses TRBV5-4 and TRBJ2-1; 9 nucleotides agree with TRBD1. V gave up 5 bases and J gave up 8 bases; unmatched junction bases: 11. The germline CDR1 and CDR2 sequences are SGHNT and YYREEE (reference sequence). CDR3 length equals 15 residues. CDR3 coding DNA: TGTGCCAGCAGATTGCCGGGACAGGGATCCGATGAGCAGTTCTTC. As protein: CASRLPGQGSDEQFF.

The chain uses TRBV11-3 and TRBJ2-2, with 12 bases lining up with TRBD2. The V gene end was trimmed by 5 bases and the J gene end by 2 bases; junction bases not matched to a gene: 3. The CDR3 sequence is 16 residues long. The germline CDR1 and CDR2 sequences are SGHNT and YENEEA. Here the CDR3 reads CASSTGLAGNTGELFF. For the CDR3, the DNA is TGTGCCAGCAGCACGGGACTAGCGGGTAACACCGGGGAGCTGTTTTTT.

J is TRBJ1-5 and V is TRBV18, with D possibly TRBD1 on 6 matching bases. Trimming cost V 5 bases and J 3 bases, with 11 bases left between them. Germline V gene lookup returns CDR1 KGHSH and CDR2 LQKENI. The CDR3 contains 14 residues. The CDR3 protein is CASSGQFDNQPQHF. DNA for the CDR3: TGTGCCAGCTCAGGACAGTTTGACAATCAGCCCCAGCATTTT. The variable domain in full, completed from reference TRBV18 and TRBJ1-5, reads NAGVMQNPRHLVRRRGQEARLRCSPMKGHSHVYWYRQLPEEGLKFMVYLQKENIIDESGMPKERFSAEFPKEGPSILRIQQVVRGDSAAYFCASSGQFDNQPQHFGDGTRLSIL.

The V call is TRBV10-3, the J call TRBJ2-1; tentative D call: TRBD2 (5 bases). The CDR3 sequence is 14 residues long. Trimming took off 2 bases at V and 9 bases at J, with 14 bases between the two ends. The germline CDR1 and CDR2 sequences are ENHRY and SYGVKD. The CDR3 DNA sequence: TGTGCCATCAGTGAGCCACGACGGGGTAGTGAGCAGTTCTTC. Translation: CAISEPRRGSEQFF.

The chain recombines TRBV5-6 with TRBJ1-2, with a tentative D call TRBD1 (6 bases). The germline V and J ends were trimmed by 3 bases and 0 bases, with 12 bases remaining between them. CDR1 SGHDT and CDR2 YYEEEE come from the germline V gene. The CDR3 covers 15 residues. The CDR3 reads CASSSRDTPNYGYTF. In nucleotides, the CDR3 is TGTGCCAGCAGCTCCCGGGACACCCCTAACTATGGCTACACCTTC.